This TCR beta chain was recorded in a study of blood T cells in healthy people across ages. Together with a sample-barcoded 5' primer, a J-beta primer mix was included in a second PCR lasting about 7 to 11 cycles. In TCRdb, the 5' RACE reads were re-called with MiXCR into one record per CDR3 protein. The table records under 850,000 distinct CDR3 sequences, around 36% of them present only once. CDR3 size: 14 residues. Germline-derived CDR1 and CDR2 are MNHNS and SASEGT. The chain uses TRBV6-1 and TRBJ2-5, with D perhaps matching TRBD1 or TRBD2 (5 bases each). The J call may be faulty, since TRBJ2-7 better matches the DNA end. Sequences were obtained from blood. The sequence derives from a man aged 18-30 years in good health. This CDR3 reads CASSEAGTAYEQYF. As DNA, the CDR3 is TGTGCCAGCAGTGAAGCCGGGACGGCCTACGAGCAGTACTTC.